The 3 T cell receptor beta chains reported below all come from one sample, sequenced in a study of blood T cell repertoires in COVID-19. Only in-frame clones appear in the TCRdb table, and some are missing; sequencing was by immunoSEQ multiplex PCR. The sample carries 130,000 to 150,000 clones, 84% recorded once. Sequenced sample: peripheral blood. The origin of the receptors is a human donor in a cohort sampled during active COVID-19.

The J gene is TRBJ1-5, the V gene TRBV28, with a weak D call TRBD1 (5 bases). V lost 3 bases, J lost 6 bases, and 12 bases lay in between. The CDR3 is 14 residues long. CDR1 and CDR2 from the germline V gene are MDHEN and SYDVKM. CDR3 in DNA: TGTGCCAGCAGTTTCCGGGGGAACAGTCAGCCCCAGCATTTT. The encoded protein is CASSFRGNSQPQHF.

The chain employs TRBV25-1 and TRBJ1-1; TRBD1 might be the D (6 bases). V lost 6 bases and J 1 base, leaving 18 bases between the germline ends. CDR1 MGHDK and CDR2 SYGVNS come from the germline V gene. The CDR3 has 16 amino acids. Here the CDR3 reads CASRSGDVGENTEAFF. CDR3 nucleotide sequence: TGTGCCAGCAGATCAGGGGATGTCGGTGAGAACACTGAAGCTTTCTTT.

V gene TRBV9 combines with J gene TRBJ2-7; 7 bases are shared with TRBD2. Germline CDR1 and CDR2: SGDLS and YYNGEE. The CDR3 covers 18 residues. Trimming at V came to 0 bases and at J to 2 bases, leaving 14 bases not matched to a gene. The CDR3 coding sequence is TGTGCCAGCAGCGTAGCCCCTTCCATAGCGGGTTCTCCCTACGAGCAGTACTTC. Translating gives CASSVAPSIAGSPYEQYF.